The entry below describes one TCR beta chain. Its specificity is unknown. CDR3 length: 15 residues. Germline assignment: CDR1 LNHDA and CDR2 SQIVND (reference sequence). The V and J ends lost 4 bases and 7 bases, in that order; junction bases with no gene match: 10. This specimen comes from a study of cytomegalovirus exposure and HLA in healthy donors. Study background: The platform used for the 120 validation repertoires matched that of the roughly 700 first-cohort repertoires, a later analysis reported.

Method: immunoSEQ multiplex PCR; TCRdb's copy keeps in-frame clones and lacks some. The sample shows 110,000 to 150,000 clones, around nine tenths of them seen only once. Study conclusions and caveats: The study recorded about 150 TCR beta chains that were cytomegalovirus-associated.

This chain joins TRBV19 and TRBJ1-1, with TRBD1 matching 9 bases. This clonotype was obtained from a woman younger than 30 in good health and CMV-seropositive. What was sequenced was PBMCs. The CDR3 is CASSTLRTGASEAFF. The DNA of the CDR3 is TGTGCCAGTAGTACCTTGAGGACAGGGGCGAGTGAAGCTTTCTTT.